A selection of T cell receptor beta chains follows, all from one sample in a study of regulatory T cells in long-lasting Graves disease. One entry per CDR3 protein results from TCRdb running MiXCR on the multiplex PCR reads. The table includes hundreds of thousands of distinct CDR3 sequences, roughly a sixth detected once. Sequences were derived from peripheral blood mononuclear cells (PBMCs), sampled at new diagnosis, from a patient treated with antithyroid drugs. These receptors were obtained from a female donor with Graves disease. Each CDR3 is given with its conserved first and last residue. D genes are given only for firm matches. The size field is filled for only some rows; it gives once, few, many or a size class.

CDR3 DNA | CDR3 protein | V gene | clone size | D gene | J gene
TGTGCCAGCAGCCAAGTCGATAGCGGGAGGTTTCAGTACTTC | CASSQVDSGRFQYF | TRBV3-1 | many | TRBD2 | TRBJ2-4
TGTGCCAGCAGGCGGGACTTAACGGGGGGCTACACCTTC | CASRRDLTGGYTF | TRBV12-3/TRBV12-4 | many | . | TRBJ1-2
TGTGCCAGCAGCGGGACTAGCGGGAGTGATACGCAGTATTTT | CASSGTSGSDTQYF | TRBV6-1 | few | TRBD2 | TRBJ2-3
TGCGCCAGCAGCCAGGGACACAAAGAGGATGGCTACGCCTTC | CASSQGHKEDGYAF | TRBV5-1 | . | . | TRBJ1-2
TGTGCCACCAGTGGCGGACAGGTGAAAGAGACCCAGTACTTC | CATSGGQVKETQYF | TRBV24-1 | many | TRBD1 | TRBJ2-5
TGCGCCAGCAGCTTCGGGGGGGTCGGCGACGAGCAGTACTTC | CASSFGGVGDEQYF | TRBV5-1 | many | TRBD2 | TRBJ2-7
TGTGCCAGCAGTTTATCGAACGGCGGGGGGTTCACAGATACGCAGTATTTT | CASSLSNGGGFTDTQYF | TRBV27 | . | TRBD2 | TRBJ2-3
TGTGCCAGCAGTCGAACCACAGGAATTCCTTTGGATACGCAGTATTTT | CASSRTTGIPLDTQYF | TRBV5-8 | . | . | TRBJ2-3
TGTGCCAGCAGTTTTGAGCTTTCACCCCTCCACTTT | CASSFELSPLHF | TRBV12-3/TRBV12-4 | many | . | TRBJ1-6
TGCAGTGCTAGAGATTCCACATCCAGCTCCTACAATGAGCAGTTCTTC | CSARDSTSSSYNEQFF | TRBV20-1 | many | . | TRBJ2-1
TGCAGTGCCCCCGCGGGTGAAGAGATGGCTGAAGCTTTCTTT | CSAPAGEEMAEAFF | TRBV20-1 | . | . | TRBJ1-1
TGTGCCACGAGAACCAACCCCTACAATGAGCAGTTCTTC | CATRTNPYNEQFF | TRBV12-3/TRBV12-4 | many | . | TRBJ2-1
TGTGCCAGCAGCTTAGGACGCGGAGGGCTTGGGGGTGAGCAGTTCTTC | CASSLGRGGLGGEQFF | TRBV7-9 | many | . | TRBJ2-1
TGTGCCAGCAGTTTAGCGTCTGGTGGGTCCTACGAGCAGTACTTC | CASSLASGGSYEQYF | TRBV7-9 | many | . | TRBJ2-7
TGTGCTAGTGGTTTGAAGGGAAACGGTTTTGGTAGGACTGAAGCTTTCTTT | CASGLKGNGFGRTEAFF | TRBV12-5 | many | . | TRBJ1-1
TGTGCCAGCAGCGTAGAGAGGGGGCTTGGCTATGGCTACACCTTC | CASSVERGLGYGYTF | TRBV9 | . | TRBD1 | TRBJ1-2
TGTGCCAGCAGCCAAATTATGAACCAGGGAATCCACGAGCAGTACTTC | CASSQIMNQGIHEQYF | TRBV7-3 | . | . | TRBJ2-7
TGTGCCAGCAGCTTAGGCCGGAGCGGGAGGGCCCGGTATGAGCAGTTCTTC | CASSLGRSGRARYEQFF | TRBV13 | many | TRBD2 | TRBJ2-1
TGTGCCAGCAGCTTAAGGGCAGGGGGTGGGCAGCCCCAGCATTTT | CASSLRAGGGQPQHF | TRBV7-2 | few | TRBD1 | TRBJ1-5
TGTGCCAGTACGGGAGGGACTAGCATTTCGTCCGAGCAGTACTTC | CASTGGTSISSEQYF | TRBV12-3/TRBV12-4 | . | TRBD2 | TRBJ2-7
TGTGCCAGCAGCTTCGGGACAGGGGTATCCTACGAGCAGTACTTC | CASSFGTGVSYEQYF | TRBV27 | . | TRBD1 | TRBJ2-7
TGCAGTGCTAGAAGGGACCCGAACACTGAAGCTTTCTTT | CSARRDPNTEAFF | TRBV20-1 | many | . | TRBJ1-1
TGTGCCAGCAGCTTAGGACCCCCAGAGACCCAGTACTTC | CASSLGPPETQYF | TRBV7-9 | many | . | TRBJ2-5
TGTGCCAGCAGCCCGAGGACCCACCCCATGGAGCAGTACTTC | CASSPRTHPMEQYF | TRBV7-6 | many | . | TRBJ2-7
TGCAGCGTTGGGTCGGGTTCTGACACCATATATTTT | CSVGSGSDTIYF | TRBV29-1 | few | . | TRBJ1-3
TGTGCCAGCAGCTCCGGACAGTCGATGAACACTGAAGCTTTCTTT | CASSSGQSMNTEAFF | TRBV6-1 | many | . | TRBJ1-1
TGTGCCATCAGTGAGAGTGGGTCAGTGTCTAATGAAAAACTGTTTTTT | CAISESGSVSNEKLFF | TRBV10-3 | many | . | TRBJ1-4
TGTGCCAGCAAAGGGTCTGTGGGACAGGACAATGAGCAGTTCTTC | CASKGSVGQDNEQFF | TRBV2 | many | TRBD1 | TRBJ2-1